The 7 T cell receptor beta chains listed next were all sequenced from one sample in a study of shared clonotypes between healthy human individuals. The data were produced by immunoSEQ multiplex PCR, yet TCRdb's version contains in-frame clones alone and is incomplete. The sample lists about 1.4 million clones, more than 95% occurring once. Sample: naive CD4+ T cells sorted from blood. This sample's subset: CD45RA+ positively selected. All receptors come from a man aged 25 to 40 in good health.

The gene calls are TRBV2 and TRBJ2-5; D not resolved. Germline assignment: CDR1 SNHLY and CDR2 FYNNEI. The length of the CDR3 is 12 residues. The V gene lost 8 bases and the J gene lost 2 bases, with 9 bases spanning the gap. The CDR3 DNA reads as TGTGCCAGCGGCCCTCGACAAGAGACCCAGTACTTC. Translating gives CASGPRQETQYF. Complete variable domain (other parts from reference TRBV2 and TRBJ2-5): EPEVTQTPSHQVTQMGQEVILRCVPISNHLYFYWYRQILGQKVEFLVSFYNNEISEKSEIFDDQFSVERPDGSNFTLKIRSTKLEDSAMYFCASGPRQETQYFGPGTRLLVL.

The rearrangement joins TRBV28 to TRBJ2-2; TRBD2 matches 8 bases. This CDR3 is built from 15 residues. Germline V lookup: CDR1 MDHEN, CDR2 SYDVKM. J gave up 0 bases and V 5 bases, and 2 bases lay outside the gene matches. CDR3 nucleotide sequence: TGTGCCAGCAGTATAGCGGGGACGAACACCGGGGAGCTGTTTTTT. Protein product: CASSIAGTNTGELFF. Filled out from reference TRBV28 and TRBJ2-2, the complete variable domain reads DVKVTQSSRYLVKRTGEKVFLECVQDMDHENMFWYRQDPGLGLRLIYFSYDVKMKEKGDIPEGYSVSREKKERFSLILESASTNQTSMYLCASSIAGTNTGELFFGEGSRLTVL.

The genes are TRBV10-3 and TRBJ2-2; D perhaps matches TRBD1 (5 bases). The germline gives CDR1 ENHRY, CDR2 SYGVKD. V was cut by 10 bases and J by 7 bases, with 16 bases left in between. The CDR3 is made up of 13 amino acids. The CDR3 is CATSAGMDGELFF. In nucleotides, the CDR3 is TGTGCCACCTCGGCAGGGATGGACGGGGAGCTGTTTTTT.

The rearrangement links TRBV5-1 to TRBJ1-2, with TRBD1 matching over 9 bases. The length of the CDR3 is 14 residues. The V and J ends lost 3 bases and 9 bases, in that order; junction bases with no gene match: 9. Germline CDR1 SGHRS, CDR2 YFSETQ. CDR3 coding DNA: TGCGCCAGCAGCTCGGAGGGACAGGGCTTTCGCTACACCTTC. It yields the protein CASSSEGQGFRYTF.

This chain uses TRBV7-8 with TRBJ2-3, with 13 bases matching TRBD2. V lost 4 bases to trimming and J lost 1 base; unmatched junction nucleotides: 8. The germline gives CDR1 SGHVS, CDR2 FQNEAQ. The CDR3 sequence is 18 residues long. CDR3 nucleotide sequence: TGTGCCAGCAGCTCAGGGACTAGCGGGGTGGGTGGCACAGATACGCAGTATTTT. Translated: CASSSGTSGVGGTDTQYF.

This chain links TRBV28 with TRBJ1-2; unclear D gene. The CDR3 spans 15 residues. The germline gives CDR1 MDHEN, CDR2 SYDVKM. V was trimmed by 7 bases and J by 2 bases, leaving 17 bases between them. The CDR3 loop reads CASTTPGGLNYGYTF. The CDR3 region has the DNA TGTGCCAGCACCACCCCTGGCGGGCTAAACTATGGCTACACCTTC.

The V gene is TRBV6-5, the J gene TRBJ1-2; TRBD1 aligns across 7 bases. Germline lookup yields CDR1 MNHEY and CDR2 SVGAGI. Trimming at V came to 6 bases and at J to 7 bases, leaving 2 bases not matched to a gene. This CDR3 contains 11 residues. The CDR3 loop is CASRQGGGYTF. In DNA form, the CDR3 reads TGTGCCAGCAGGCAGGGGGGTGGCTACACCTTC.